Following are 24 T cell receptor beta chains from one sample sequenced in a study of PD-1 blockade in classical Hodgkin lymphoma. The repertoire was sequenced with immunoSEQ multiplex PCR; TCRdb's copy has only in-frame clones and lacks some. Of about 100,000 clones in the sample, approximately 83% were seen once. The patients all showed relapse after autologous stem cell transplantation, while their brentuximab vedotin exposure varied. This sample comprised peripheral blood mononuclear cells (PBMCs), obtained at baseline. These receptors were obtained from a human donor with classical Hodgkin lymphoma.

The gene calls are TRBV6-1 and TRBJ2-1; no definite D call. Trimming cost V 3 bases and J 3 bases, with 9 bases left between them. Germline values: CDR1 MNHNS, CDR2 SASEGT. This CDR3 is 14 amino acids long. The CDR3 DNA is TGTGCCAGCAGTGAGAGATGGGACTACAATGAGCAGTTCTTC. Amino acid sequence: CASSERWDYNEQFF.

The rearrangement uses TRBV19 and TRBJ2-5; D remains ambiguous. The ends were cut back, 4 bases at V and 1 base at J, with 13 bases in the middle. This CDR3 comprises 15 residues. Germline V gene lookup returns CDR1 LNHDA and CDR2 SQIVND (reference sequence). CDR3 in DNA: TGTGCCAGTAGTAGCGAGAGATTGGCCCAAGAGACCCAGTACTTC. Protein: CASSSERLAQETQYF. Full variable domain (remainder filled in from reference TRBV19 and TRBJ2-5): DGGITQSPKYLFRKEGQNVTLSCEQNLNHDAMYWYRQDPGQGLRLIYYSQIVNDFQKGDIAEGYSVSREKKESFPLTVTSAQKNPTAFYLCASSSERLAQETQYFGPGTRLLVL.

About this clone: This sample includes further DNA sequences coding for the same CDR3. The chain is built from TRBV10-3 and TRBJ2-3; D is ambiguous. The CDR3 has 12 amino acids. Between the trimmed V and J ends, which lost 0 bases and 4 bases, there was a span of 2 bases. CDR1 ENHRY and CDR2 SYGVKD come from the germline V gene. CDR3 region: CAISESSDTQYF. The CDR3, as DNA: TGTGCCATCAGTGAGTCGTCAGATACGCAGTATTTT.

The rearrangement uses TRBV10-1 and TRBJ2-7; 8 positions agree with TRBD1. V shed 7 bases and J 3 bases; nucleotides not matched to a gene: 8. The CDR3 extends over 14 amino acids. Per germline, CDR1 WNHNN and CDR2 SYGVQD (reference sequence). The CDR3 DNA reads as TGCGCCAGCAACAAAGGACAGGGACGCTACGAGCAGTACTTC. Amino acid sequence: CASNKGQGRYEQYF.

This clone was observed once. The chain has TRBV6-6 and TRBJ2-1; the match to TRBD2 covers 8 bases. V lost 7 bases and J lost 6; bases outside the gene matches: 11. Looked up from germline, CDR1 is MNHNY and CDR2 is SVGAGI (reference sequence). The CDR3 length is 15 residues. CDR3 region: CASISSGLTSNEQFF. The CDR3 DNA sequence: TGTGCCAGCATTTCTAGCGGGCTAACAAGCAATGAGCAGTTCTTC.

This clone was counted a few times. V usage is TRBV13 and J usage is TRBJ2-5, with D unresolved. Germline V CDR1 and CDR2: PRHDT, FYEKMQ (reference sequence). V lost 0 bases to trimming and J lost 2 bases, with 4 bases between them. The CDR3 sequence is 13 residues long. In DNA, the CDR3 is TGTGCCAGCAGCTTAGGCCCTCAAGAGACCCAGTACTTC. The encoded protein is CASSLGPQETQYF. The full variable domain, rest sourced from reference TRBV13 and TRBJ2-5, is AAGVIQSPRHLIKEKRETATLKCYPIPRHDTVYWYQQGPGQDPQFLISFYEKMQSDKGSIPDRFSAQQFSDYHSELNMSSLELGDSALYFCASSLGPQETQYFGPGTRLLVL.

The chain is built from TRBV5-1 and TRBJ2-5; 9 bases are shared with TRBD1. J gave up 0 bases and V 4 bases, and 7 bases lay outside the gene matches. Looked up from germline, CDR1 is SGHRS and CDR2 is YFSETQ. The CDR3 is made up of 16 amino acids. This CDR3 reads CASSIGTGMNQETQYF. The CDR3 DNA reads as TGCGCCAGCAGCATCGGGACAGGGATGAACCAAGAGACCCAGTACTTC.

This clone was found many times. The V gene is TRBV30, the J gene TRBJ1-1; D remains ambiguous. Germline CDR1 GTSNPN, CDR2 SVGIG (reference sequence). CDR3 size: 14 residues. Trimming took off 3 bases at V and 5 bases at J, with 16 bases between the two ends. DNA for the CDR3: TGTGCCTGGAGCGCCAGCAGGTTGGGGACTGAAGCTTTCTTT. Protein: CAWSASRLGTEAFF.

This chain uses TRBV5-6 with TRBJ2-7; 9 nucleotides match TRBD1. There are 16 residues in the CDR3. Germline CDR1 and CDR2: SGHDT and YYEEEE. V shed 4 bases and J 3 bases; nucleotides not matched to a gene: 11. This chain's CDR3 is CASSVGTGKLGYEQYF. DNA of the CDR3: TGTGCCAGCAGCGTCGGGACAGGGAAATTAGGCTACGAGCAGTACTTC.

This sequence joins TRBV14 and TRBJ1-2; the D is unclear. Deletions cut 1 base from V and 5 bases from J, with 8 bases between. Per germline, CDR1 SGHDN and CDR2 FVKESK. CDR3 size: 13 residues. CDR3 nucleotides: TGTGCCAGCAGCCAAGGAGTCTTTTATGGCTACACCTTC. The encoded protein is CASSQGVFYGYTF.

V and J are TRBV5-1 and TRBJ1-1; D not resolved. The germline CDR1 and CDR2 sequences are SGHRS and YFSETQ. Trimming removed 0 bases from V and 3 bases from J, with 9 bases in between. CDR3 length: 14 residues. The CDR3 loop reads CASSLEGVYTEAFF. Written as DNA, the CDR3 is TGCGCCAGCAGCTTGGAAGGAGTTTACACTGAAGCTTTCTTT.

For the CDR3, the DNA is TGTGCCAGCAGCGTAACAGAGTCTAGCACAGATACGCAGTATTTT. It codes for CASSVTESSTDTQYF. The rearrangement joins TRBV6-1 to TRBJ2-3, with D uncertain. The V gene lost 6 bases and the J gene lost 0 bases, with 13 bases spanning the gap. Germline values: CDR1 MNHNS, CDR2 SASEGT. The CDR3 sequence is 15 residues long.

On this clone: Other DNA sequences of this sample code for an identical CDR3. V gene TRBV6-6 combines with J gene TRBJ2-1, with D possibly being TRBD2 (5 bases). The germline V gene has CDR1 MNHNY and CDR2 SVGAGI (reference sequence). The ends were cut back, 6 bases at V and 0 bases at J, with 6 bases in the middle. The CDR3 contains 13 residues. CDR3 bases: TGTGCCAGCAGCCGGGACTCCTACAATGAGCAGTTCTTC. Amino acid sequence: CASSRDSYNEQFF.

This clone was seen just once. The chain is built from TRBV25-1 and TRBJ2-3, with TRBD1 as a possible D gene (6 bases). Germline-derived CDR1 and CDR2 are MGHDK and SYGVNS. Deletions cut 4 bases from V and 8 bases from J, with 10 bases between. CDR3 length: 12 amino acids. In DNA, the CDR3 is TGTGCCAGCAGTGTACAGGGAGTTACGCAGTATTTT. Amino acids: CASSVQGVTQYF.

The rearrangement uses TRBV10-3 and TRBJ2-5; 10 bases fit TRBD2. The ends lost 0 bases at V and 4 bases at J; junction bases unmatched: 11. This CDR3 comprises 18 residues. Per the germline V gene, CDR1 is ENHRY and CDR2 is SYGVKD. The CDR3: CAISESGAGGTSRETQYF. The DNA for the CDR3 is TGTGCCATCAGTGAGTCGGGAGCGGGAGGGACATCCCGAGAGACCCAGTACTTC.

The chain employs TRBV5-1 and TRBJ2-1; the match to TRBD2 covers 15 bases. V lost 3 bases to trimming and J lost 8 bases; unmatched junction nucleotides: 3. The CDR3 consists of 15 residues. Looked up from germline, CDR1 is SGHRS and CDR2 is YFSETQ. The CDR3 nucleotides read TGCGCCAGCAGCTCCTGGACTAGCGGGAGGGATGAGCAGTTCTTC. Protein: CASSSWTSGRDEQFF. Looking up the rest from reference TRBV5-1 and TRBJ2-1 gives the full variable domain: KAGVTQTPRYLIKTRGQQVTLSCSPISGHRSVSWYQQTPGQGLQFLFEYFSETQRNKGNFPGRFSGRQFSNSRSEMNVSTLELGDSALYLCASSSWTSGRDEQFFGPGTRLTVL.

Worth noting for this clone: At one end the junction does not follow the germline gene, possibly because of a read error. This sequence joins TRBV7-8 and TRBJ2-1, with 9 bases that match TRBD2. Germline CDR1 reads SGHVS; CDR2 reads FQNEAQ. This CDR3 region has 14 residues. CDR3 nucleotides: TGTGCCAGCAGCGTAGCGGGAGTGCTAAATGAGCAGTTCTTC. Its protein product is CASSVAGVLNEQFF.

The V and J genes are TRBV7-2 and TRBJ2-2; a possible D gene is TRBD1 (5 bases). This CDR3 is built from 16 residues. The germline CDR1 and CDR2 sequences are SGHTA and FQGNSA. V was pared by 1 base and J by 2 bases, with 11 bases between. The chain's CDR3 is CASSLGTSFNTGELFF. Here the CDR3 DNA reads TGTGCCAGCAGCTTAGGGACATCCTTTAACACCGGGGAGCTGTTTTTT.

This clone came up a few times. This chain links TRBV15 with TRBJ1-2, with a weak D call TRBD1 (5 bases). V lost 3 bases, J lost 8 bases, and 19 bases lay in between. This CDR3 spans 15 amino acids. Germline assignment: CDR1 LNHNV and CDR2 YYDKDF (reference sequence). CDR3 in DNA: TGTGCCACCAGCAGGCCGGGGAGGGGCGCAGGGGGCTACACCTTC. This gives the protein CATSRPGRGAGGYTF.

This chain connects TRBV19 to TRBJ2-7; no reliable D call. Trimming took 2 bases from V and 5 from J, leaving 10 bases between them. CDR3 length: 13 residues. Germline V CDR1 and CDR2: LNHDA, SQIVND (reference sequence). The CDR3, as DNA: TGTGCCAGTAGTATAACCGGTTTTGACGAGCAGTACTTC. This sequence encodes CASSITGFDEQYF.

The chain couples TRBV5-1 to TRBJ2-1; 13 nucleotides align to TRBD2. The J segment lost 9 bases and the V segment lost 4 bases, leaving 16 bases of the junction unmatched. The CDR3 is made up of 18 amino acids. Looked up from germline, CDR1 is SGHRS and CDR2 is YFSETQ. The DNA for the CDR3 is TGCGCCAGCAGCGCACACCCTGGACTAGCGGGAGAAGTAGGTGAGCAGTTCTTC. Translating gives CASSAHPGLAGEVGEQFF.

This clone was counted once. The chain is built from TRBV28 and TRBJ1-4; tentative D call: TRBD1 (5 bases). V lost 5 bases to trimming and J lost 7 bases, with 23 bases between them. Germline V gives CDR1 MDHEN, CDR2 SYDVKM. CDR3 length: 17 residues. Written as DNA, the CDR3 is TGTGCCAGCAGTCCGGGACGGACGTCAAGCCTCACTGAAAAACTGTTTTTT. Amino acids: CASSPGRTSSLTEKLFF.

The V call is TRBV5-6, the J call TRBJ2-5; D gene unclear. This CDR3 is 13 amino acids long. V was trimmed by 2 bases and J by 2 bases, leaving 7 bases between them. Germline V lookup: CDR1 SGHDT, CDR2 YYEEEE. The CDR3 DNA follows: TGTGCCAGCAGCTTAGTACAGCAAGAGACCCAGTACTTC. The encoded protein is CASSLVQQETQYF.

The chain couples TRBV5-1 to TRBJ2-7; D is possibly TRBD1 (5 bases). The CDR3 runs to 14 residues. The V and J ends lost 5 bases and 3 bases respectively, with 15 bases between them. Germline V gene data show CDR1 as SGHRS and CDR2 as YFSETQ. The CDR3 nucleotides are TGCGCCAGCAGGGTTCAGGGAAACTACTACGAGCAGTACTTC. This gives the protein CASRVQGNYYEQYF.